This TCR beta chain stems from a study of T cell changes during pregnancy in multiple sclerosis. V was pared by 7 bases and J by 2 bases, with 12 bases between. This CDR3 spans 13 amino acids. Germline V gene sequence: CDR1 SGDLS, CDR2 YYNGEE. Produced via immunoSEQ multiplex PCR; TCRdb's table is partial and in-frame only. The profile shows 100,000 or so clones, approximately 92% of them singletons. This clone has more than one count but fewer than ten. This sequence originates from a female donor with multiple sclerosis, enrolled in a pregnancy study. V usage is TRBV9 and J usage is TRBJ2-5, with D unclear. The sample was peripheral blood, taken in the second trimester of pregnancy. The CDR3 is CASAATVQETQYF. The CDR3 DNA is TGTGCCAGCGCGGCGACCGTACAAGAGACCCAGTACTTC.